This TCR beta chain was profiled in a study of cytomegalovirus exposure and HLA in healthy donors. Study-level information: HLA-typed donors were the source of about 81 million unique TCRs held in an early data release. General study results and limits: Reports indicated that the classifier achieved high specificity and sensitivity in diagnosing cytomegalovirus status.

The study ran its PCR with 60 Vbeta and 13 Jbeta primers. Measured with immunoSEQ multiplex PCR; TCRdb has only the in-frame clones, and not every one. The profile covers 130,000 to 150,000 clones, with around 77% appearing a single time and 6.7% taken by the ten largest. Concerning this clone: Its antigen is unknown.

V lost 7 bases to trimming and J lost 3 bases, with 13 bases between them. CDR1 is SNHLY and CDR2 is FYNNEI in the germline V gene. The CDR3 is made up of 13 amino acids. The clonotype comes from a middle-aged woman in good health and CMV-seropositive. This rearrangement joins TRBV2 to TRBJ2-7; D is possibly TRBD2 (5 bases). The source material was PBMCs. Here the CDR3 DNA reads TGTGCCAGCATGAGCGGTACCTACTACGAGCAGTACTTC. It is translated as CASMSGTYYEQYF.